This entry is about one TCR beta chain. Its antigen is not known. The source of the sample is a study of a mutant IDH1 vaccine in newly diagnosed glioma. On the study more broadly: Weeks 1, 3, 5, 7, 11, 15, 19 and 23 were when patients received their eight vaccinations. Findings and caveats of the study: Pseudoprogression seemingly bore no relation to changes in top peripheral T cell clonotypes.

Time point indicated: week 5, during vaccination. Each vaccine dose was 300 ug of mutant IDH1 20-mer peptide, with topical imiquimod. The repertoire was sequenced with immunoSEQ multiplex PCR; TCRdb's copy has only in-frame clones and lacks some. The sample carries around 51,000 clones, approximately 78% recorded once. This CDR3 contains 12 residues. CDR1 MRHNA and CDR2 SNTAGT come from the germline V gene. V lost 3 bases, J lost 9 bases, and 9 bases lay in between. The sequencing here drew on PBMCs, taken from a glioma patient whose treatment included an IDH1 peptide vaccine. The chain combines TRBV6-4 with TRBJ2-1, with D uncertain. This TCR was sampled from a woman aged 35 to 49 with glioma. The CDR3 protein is CASSEGGPEQFF. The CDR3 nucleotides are TGTGCCAGCAGTGAAGGCGGACCTGAGCAGTTCTTC.